These 30 T cell receptor beta chains were all obtained from the same sample, sequenced in a study of blood T cell repertoires in COVID-19. The assay was immunoSEQ multiplex PCR, and TCRdb's table has in-frame clones only and misses some. The repertoire holds 34,000 or so clones, with 80% to 90% as singletons. Material: peripheral blood. The receptors derive from a man between 60 and 75 years old with active COVID-19.

This clone was counted between two and nine times. The chain carries TRBV5-1 and TRBJ1-6, with TRBD1 identical over 9 bases. The V segment lost 0 bases and the J segment 8 bases; nucleotides outside the gene matches: 0. Germline assignment: CDR1 SGHRS and CDR2 YFSETQ. The CDR3 runs 14 residues. Written as DNA, the CDR3 is TGCGCCAGCAGCTTGGGGACAGGGGATTCACCCCTCCACTTT. Its protein is CASSLGTGDSPLHF. The full variable domain, in which reference TRBV5-1 and TRBJ1-6 provide the parts outside the CDR3, is KAGVTQTPRYLIKTRGQQVTLSCSPISGHRSVSWYQQTPGQGLQFLFEYFSETQRNKGNFPGRFSGRQFSNSRSEMNVSTLELGDSALYLCASSLGTGDSPLHFGNGTRLTVT.

This clone was seen once. This sequence joins TRBV28 and TRBJ1-5; 9 bases align to TRBD1. The CDR3 spans 16 residues. V was pared by 5 bases and J by 3 bases, with 8 bases of the junction left unmatched. The V gene's germline CDR1 is MDHEN and CDR2 SYDVKM. The CDR3 loop is CASSTPWTGDNQPQHF. The CDR3 nucleotides read TGTGCCAGCAGTACTCCCTGGACAGGGGACAATCAGCCCCAGCATTTT.

The chain links TRBV5-4 to TRBJ2-1; 12 positions agree with TRBD2. The CDR3 has 15 amino acids. V lost 2 bases, J lost 8 bases, and 5 bases stayed unmatched. CDR1 and CDR2 (germline): SGHNT, YYREEE (reference sequence). CDR3 residues: CASSLKLAGGHEQFF. The CDR3 nucleotides read TGTGCCAGCAGCTTAAAACTAGCGGGAGGCCATGAGCAGTTCTTC.

This rearrangement joins TRBV7-7 to TRBJ2-5, with 8 bases aligning to TRBD2. Germline values: CDR1 SSHAT, CDR2 FNYEAQ (reference sequence). V shed 6 bases, J shed 5 bases, and the junction held 11 bases outside the gene matches. This CDR3 has 15 residues. CDR3 coding DNA: TGTGCCAGCAGTCGTACCGGGACTAGGATCGAGACCCAGTACTTC. Translated: CASSRTGTRIETQYF.

The rearrangement uses TRBV19 and TRBJ2-1; tentatively, D is TRBD2 (5 bases). The V and J ends lost 5 bases and 9 bases respectively, with 17 bases between them. The CDR3 length is 14 residues. The germline V gene encodes CDR1 LNHDA and CDR2 SQIVND (reference sequence). The CDR3 DNA reads TGTGCCAGTAGTTCGGGGTACTCCGGTGGTGAGCAGTTCTTC. Its protein product is CASSSGYSGGEQFF.

V usage is TRBV9 and J usage is TRBJ1-1, with TRBD1 matching over 8 bases. Trimming at V came to 4 bases and at J to 1 base, leaving 6 bases not matched to a gene. This CDR3 has 15 residues. CDR1 and CDR2 from the germline V gene are SGDLS and YYNGEE. The CDR3 spells CASSLQGDTNTEAFF. In nucleotides, the CDR3 is TGTGCCAGCAGCTTACAGGGGGACACGAACACTGAAGCTTTCTTT.

V gene TRBV15 combines with J gene TRBJ1-4, with D unclear. CDR1 and CDR2 (germline): LNHNV, YYDKDF (reference sequence). Trimming cost V 1 base and J 8 bases, with 8 bases left between them. The CDR3 length is 13 residues. As DNA, the CDR3 is TGTGCCACCAGCAGAGCAGCCGGGGAAAAACTGTTTTTT. This codes for CATSRAAGEKLFF.

This clone was detected once. This chain uses TRBV28 with TRBJ2-3; a weak D match, TRBD2 (6 bases). CDR1 is MDHEN and CDR2 is SYDVKM in the germline V gene. V gave up 6 bases and J gave up 2 bases, with 15 bases separating them. The CDR3 contains 15 residues. CDR3 coding DNA: TGTGCCAGCAGGCCCGGGACTGACAACACAGATACGCAGTATTTT. Translating it yields CASRPGTDNTDTQYF. Full variable domain (remainder filled in from reference TRBV28 and TRBJ2-3): DVKVTQSSRYLVKRTGEKVFLECVQDMDHENMFWYRQDPGLGLRLIYFSYDVKMKEKGDIPEGYSVSREKKERFSLILESASTNQTSMYLCASRPGTDNTDTQYFGPGTRLTVL.

This chain joins TRBV7-9 and TRBJ2-5, with D possibly being TRBD1 (5 bases). The ends were cut back, 3 bases at V and 4 bases at J, with 15 bases in the middle. This CDR3 is built from 15 residues. From germline, CDR1 is SEHNR and CDR2 FQNEAQ (reference sequence). CDR3 nucleotide sequence: TGTGCCAGCAGCTTCGTAGCAGGGAAGACAGAGACCCAGTACTTC. This codes for CASSFVAGKTETQYF. Using reference TRBV7-9 and TRBJ2-5 for the parts outside the CDR3, the full variable domain is DTGVSQNPRHKITKRGQNVTFRCDPISEHNRLYWYRQTLGQGPEFLTYFQNEAQLEKSRLLSDRFSAERPKGSFSTLEIQRTEQGDSAMYLCASSFVAGKTETQYFGPGTRLLVL.

V and J are TRBV10-1 and TRBJ2-5; D gene ambiguous. This CDR3 region has 15 residues. With 0 bases removed from V and 1 base from J, the gap between germline ends came to 9 bases. CDR1 is WNHNN, CDR2 SYGVQD, per germline (reference sequence). The CDR3 spells CASSESARVQETQYF. The CDR3 region has the DNA TGCGCCAGCAGTGAGTCTGCACGGGTCCAAGAGACCCAGTACTTC.

This rearrangement joins TRBV9 to TRBJ2-1, with TRBD2 matching 11 bases. CDR3 size: 15 residues. Germline V gene sequence: CDR1 SGDLS, CDR2 YYNGEE. The trim removed 4 bases at V and 9 bases at J, leaving 9 bases unmatched. The CDR3 reads CASSSIAGGRTEQFF. Here the CDR3 DNA reads TGTGCCAGCAGCTCCATAGCGGGAGGGCGGACTGAGCAGTTCTTC.

The chain links TRBV25-1 to TRBJ2-7; 7 bases agree with TRBD2. J gave up 1 base and V 1 base, and 7 bases lay outside the gene matches. Germline V gives CDR1 MGHDK, CDR2 SYGVNS. This CDR3 has 16 residues. CDR3 DNA: TGTGCCAGCAGTGAATTCAAGGGAGGGGCTTCCTACGAGCAGTACTTC. Translated: CASSEFKGGASYEQYF.

The chain links TRBV19 to TRBJ1-1; a possible D gene is TRBD1 (5 bases). Between the trimmed V and J ends, which lost 1 base and 5 bases, there was a span of 14 bases. Looked up from germline, CDR1 is LNHDA and CDR2 is SQIVND (reference sequence). This CDR3 is 15 amino acids long. In nucleotides, the CDR3 is TGTGCCAGTAGTATAGTTGGCAGGGCATGGACTGAAGCTTTCTTT. Its translation: CASSIVGRAWTEAFF.

This clone was observed once. The chain links TRBV18 to TRBJ2-1, with D tentatively TRBD2 (6 bases). V was pared by 6 bases and J by 10 bases, with 16 bases between. The CDR3 consists of 13 residues. The germline CDR1 and CDR2 sequences are KGHSH and LQKENI. The CDR3 region has the DNA TGTGCCAGCTCCCCAGCGCGGGACCGGGAGCAGTTCTTC. This translates into CASSPARDREQFF.

In its sample, this clone was seen a few times. The V and J genes are TRBV7-9 and TRBJ2-7; D remains unclear. CDR3 length equals 12 residues. The germline V gene has CDR1 SEHNR and CDR2 FQNEAQ (reference sequence). V shed 1 base and J shed 7 bases, with 8 bases lying between them. CDR3 nucleotide sequence: TGTGCCAGCAGCTTAGTAAGCCGGGAGCAGTACTTC. This translates into CASSLVSREQYF.

The V call is TRBV21-1, the J call TRBJ2-7; TRBD1 is the table's D call, not checked against the DNA. TRBV21-1 is flagged as a pseudogene. The CDR3 totals 16 residues. CDR3 protein: CASSKGTGSISYEQYF. CDR3 DNA: TGTGCCAGCAGCAAAGGGACAGGATCCATTTCCTACGAGCAGTACTTC.

V gene TRBV6-5 combines with J gene TRBJ1-2; the match to TRBD1 covers 7 bases. The CDR3 has 15 amino acids. The V segment lost 6 bases and the J segment 7 bases; nucleotides outside the gene matches: 14. CDR1 and CDR2 from the germline V gene are MNHEY and SVGAGI. CDR3 coding DNA: TGTGCCAGCAGCCCAGACAGGGAGGTTTTTGGTGGCTACACCTTC. Encoded protein: CASSPDREVFGGYTF.

The genes are TRBV6-5 and TRBJ2-4; 9 bases are a match to TRBD1. The junction had 6 bases not matched to a gene; V was cut back by 5 bases and J by 4 bases. Germline loops: CDR1 MNHEY, CDR2 SVGAGI. This CDR3 spans 15 amino acids. DNA of the CDR3: TGTGCCAGCAGTCCCCCGGGACAGGGAAAAAACATTCAGTACTTC. This encodes CASSPPGQGKNIQYF.

The V and J genes are TRBV6-2 or TRBV6-3 and TRBJ2-7; 11 positions agree with TRBD2. CDR3 size: 15 residues. Germline V gives CDR1 MNHEY, CDR2 SVGEGT. V shed 0 bases, J shed 2 bases, and the junction held 0 bases outside the gene matches. CDR3 loop: CASSYSTSGTYEQYF. CDR3 in DNA: TGTGCCAGCAGTTACTCGACTAGCGGGACCTACGAGCAGTACTTC.

The rearrangement links TRBV28 to TRBJ2-1; TRBD2 matches 8 bases. Germline CDR1 reads MDHEN; CDR2 reads SYDVKM. CDR3 length equals 15 residues. V gave up 5 bases and J gave up 10 bases; unmatched junction bases: 13. The CDR3: CASSPGLAAPGEQFF. The CDR3 DNA reads as TGTGCCAGCAGTCCCGGACTAGCAGCGCCCGGGGAGCAGTTCTTC. The full variable domain, its missing parts supplied by reference TRBV28 and TRBJ2-1, is DVKVTQSSRYLVKRTGEKVFLECVQDMDHENMFWYRQDPGLGLRLIYFSYDVKMKEKGDIPEGYSVSREKKERFSLILESASTNQTSMYLCASSPGLAAPGEQFFGPGTRLTVL.

V is TRBV2 and J is TRBJ2-7; the match to TRBD1 covers 12 bases. CDR3 length equals 15 residues. Germline CDR1 and CDR2: SNHLY and FYNNEI. J was trimmed by 4 bases and V by 6 bases; bases with no gene match: 7. The CDR3 protein is CASSRDRGLYYEQYF. The CDR3 nucleotides read TGTGCCAGCAGCAGGGACAGGGGGCTATATTACGAGCAGTACTTC. The entire variable domain, with the rest obtained from reference TRBV2 and TRBJ2-7, is as follows: EPEVTQTPSHQVTQMGQEVILRCVPISNHLYFYWYRQILGQKVEFLVSFYNNEISEKSEIFDDQFSVERPDGSNFTLKIRSTKLEDSAMYFCASSRDRGLYYEQYFGPGTRLTVT.

The rearrangement links TRBV29-1 to TRBJ1-1; 7 positions agree with TRBD1. Germline trimming cut 7 bases from V and 1 base from J; bases unmatched to any gene: 6. Germline lookup yields CDR1 SQVTM and CDR2 ANQGSEA. The CDR3 totals 13 residues. CDR3 residues: CSGFDRENTEAFF. Written as DNA, the CDR3 is TGCAGCGGCTTTGACAGGGAGAACACTGAAGCTTTCTTT.

V usage is TRBV2 and J usage is TRBJ2-2, with 11 bases that match TRBD1. Trimming removed 7 bases from V and 6 bases from J; junction bases left unmatched: 13. The CDR3 has 17 residues. From germline, CDR1 is SNHLY and CDR2 FYNNEI. The CDR3 DNA reads as TGTGCCAGCAACGACCCCGGGACAGGGGGAATGGCCGGGGAGCTGTTTTTT. Its translation: CASNDPGTGGMAGELFF.

The CDR3 DNA reads TGTGCCAGCAGTCCCACAGGGGTACGCACAGATACGCAGTATTTT. Its translation is CASSPTGVRTDTQYF. This chain links TRBV27 with TRBJ2-3; 7 nucleotides align to TRBD1. CDR3 length equals 15 residues. J lost 1 base, V lost 5 bases, and 6 bases had no gene match. The germline V gene has CDR1 MNHEY and CDR2 SMNVEV (reference sequence).

The CDR3 here is CASNGGIQPQHF. CDR3 nucleotide sequence: TGTGCCAGCAACGGGGGGATCCAGCCCCAGCATTTT. V and J are TRBV2 and TRBJ1-5; D may be TRBD1 (5 bases). This CDR3 is built from 12 residues. Germline V gene data show CDR1 as SNHLY and CDR2 as FYNNEI. Trimming left V 7 bases short and J 7 bases short, with 11 bases between.

The chain is built from TRBV5-6 and TRBJ2-4, with TRBD2 identical over 8 bases. The CDR3 has 14 amino acids. Germline V lookup: CDR1 SGHDT, CDR2 YYEEEE. Trimming took 5 bases from V and 1 from J; bases not matched to a gene: 2. The CDR3 sequence: CASRAGVAKNIQYF. The CDR3 coding sequence is TGTGCCAGCAGAGCGGGAGTGGCCAAAAACATTCAGTACTTC.

The chain joins TRBV9 to TRBJ2-5; 8 nucleotides agree with TRBD2. The CDR3 has 15 amino acids. Unmatched junction bases numbered 10, after V lost 4 bases and J lost 5 bases. Germline V gene data show CDR1 as SGDLS and CDR2 as YYNGEE. The CDR3 DNA reads as TGTGCCAGCAGCACACGAGCGGGGGAGGGTGAGACCCAGTACTTC. It yields the protein CASSTRAGEGETQYF.

Here the CDR3 DNA reads TGTGCCAGCAGCCTACAGGGTCAAGCCAAAAACATTCAGTACTTC. Its protein is CASSLQGQAKNIQYF. The gene calls are TRBV6-6 and TRBJ2-4; a possible D gene is TRBD1 (6 bases). The V and J ends lost 6 bases and 0 bases respectively, with 12 bases between them. This CDR3 is built from 15 residues. The germline CDR1 and CDR2 sequences are MNHNY and SVGAGI (reference sequence).

The genes are TRBV7-9 and TRBJ1-2; the D gene is possibly TRBD1 (5 bases). Looked up from germline, CDR1 is SEHNR and CDR2 is FQNEAQ (reference sequence). V was clipped by 1 base and J by 14 bases, with 20 bases between them. The CDR3 covers 14 residues. The CDR3 DNA follows: TGTGCCAGCAGCTTAGGGGTGGGGCAGCTAGGCGCTACCTTC. Its protein product is CASSLGVGQLGATF.

The chain recombines TRBV27 with TRBJ2-7; D is uncertain. Germline V gene data show CDR1 as MNHEY and CDR2 as SMNVEV (reference sequence). The CDR3 has 13 amino acids. The V end lost 3 bases, the J end lost 3 bases, and 9 bases lay between the germline ends. DNA for the CDR3: TGTGCCAGCAGTTTGGAGTTAGGCTACGAGCAGTACTTC. Protein sequence: CASSLELGYEQYF.